The 12 T cell receptor beta chains presented below share a single source sample, sequenced in a study of blood T cell repertoires in COVID-19. Sequencing was performed with immunoSEQ multiplex PCR; in TCRdb, only in-frame clones are kept and a portion is missing. The sample lists roughly 300,000 clones, around 80% occurring once. Sequenced input: peripheral blood. Every receptor here comes from a woman aged 45-65 years with acute or convalescent COVID-19.

This clone was counted between two and nine times. This chain connects TRBV11-2 to TRBJ2-7, with TRBD2 matching 10 bases. The CDR3 length is 15 residues. The germline V gene encodes CDR1 SGHAT and CDR2 FQNNGV. Losses at the gene ends were 6 bases for V and 5 bases for J; bases not matched to a gene: 10. In DNA, the CDR3 is TGTGCCAGCAGGAAACCGGGACTAGCGACTGACGAGCAGTACTTC. It yields the protein CASRKPGLATDEQYF.

The rearrangement links TRBV27 to TRBJ2-7; 8 nucleotides align to TRBD2. The V gene's germline CDR1 is MNHEY and CDR2 SMNVEV (reference sequence). The V gene end was trimmed by 5 bases and the J gene end by 5 bases; junction bases not matched to a gene: 8. The CDR3 runs 14 residues. CDR3 in amino acids: CASSKLAADHEQYF. The CDR3 nucleotides are TGTGCCAGCAGTAAACTAGCGGCAGACCACGAGCAGTACTTC.

The chain employs TRBV10-3 and TRBJ2-1; perhaps TRBD2 as D (6 bases). Germline assignment: CDR1 ENHRY and CDR2 SYGVKD. Trimming stripped 2 bases from V and 5 bases from J, with 10 bases between. This CDR3 spans 14 amino acids. Here the CDR3 reads CAISERETDNEQFF. The CDR3 DNA sequence: TGTGCCATCAGTGAGCGGGAGACCGACAATGAGCAGTTCTTC.

Only one count was recorded for this clone. This chain joins TRBV19 and TRBJ1-4; 7 bases line up with TRBD1. Germline CDR1 and CDR2: LNHDA and SQIVND (reference sequence). V was pared by 6 bases and J by 5 bases, with 6 bases of the junction left unmatched. This CDR3 contains 14 residues. CDR3 coding DNA: TGTGCCAGTAGACGGGACAGCAAAAATGAAAAACTGTTTTTT. It translates to CASRRDSKNEKLFF.

This sequence joins TRBV2 and TRBJ1-2; the match to TRBD1 covers 8 bases. CDR1 is SNHLY and CDR2 is FYNNEI in the germline V gene. The CDR3 covers 14 residues. Trimming took 6 bases from V and 1 from J; bases not matched to a gene: 4. CDR3 sequence reads: CASREGQVNYGYTF. The CDR3 DNA reads TGTGCCAGCAGAGAGGGACAGGTTAACTATGGCTACACCTTC.

This clone has just one count. The rearrangement links TRBV7-2 to TRBJ2-5; D is unclear. The germline CDR1 and CDR2 sequences are SGHTA and FQGNSA. Deletions cut 5 bases from V and 2 bases from J, with 18 bases between. CDR3 length: 16 residues. CDR3 residues: CASSTRAAMTQETQYF. The CDR3 DNA reads TGTGCCAGCAGCACGCGTGCAGCTATGACTCAAGAGACCCAGTACTTC.

The chain links TRBV5-5 to TRBJ2-4; 7 bases agree with TRBD1. CDR3 size: 13 residues. Germline CDR1 SGHKS, CDR2 YYEKEE (reference sequence). Trimming at V came to 2 bases and at J to 9 bases, leaving 5 bases not matched to a gene. The CDR3: CASSFEGARIQYF. The DNA for the CDR3 is TGTGCCAGCAGCTTCGAGGGGGCGCGCATTCAGTACTTC.

The chain couples TRBV7-9 to TRBJ1-2; the D is unclear. Germline CDR1 reads SEHNR; CDR2 reads FQNEAQ (reference sequence). Trimming left V 2 bases short and J 3 bases short, with 7 bases between. The CDR3 length is 13 residues. The chain's CDR3 is CASSLSEDYGYTF. The CDR3 DNA sequence: TGTGCCAGCAGCTTATCAGAGGACTATGGCTACACCTTC. The full variable domain, its missing parts supplied by reference TRBV7-9 and TRBJ1-2, is DTGVSQNPRHKITKRGQNVTFRCDPISEHNRLYWYRQTLGQGPEFLTYFQNEAQLEKSRLLSDRFSAERPKGSFSTLEIQRTEQGDSAMYLCASSLSEDYGYTFGSGTRLTVV.

The J gene is TRBJ1-5, the V gene TRBV25-1; D perhaps matches TRBD1 (6 bases). The germline CDR1 and CDR2 sequences are MGHDK and SYGVNS. The CDR3 extends over 15 amino acids. V was clipped by 2 bases and J by 0 bases, with 8 bases between them. The CDR3 spells CASSEGQFSNQPQHF. In nucleotides, the CDR3 is TGTGCCAGCAGTGAAGGACAGTTTAGCAATCAGCCCCAGCATTTT.

The rearrangement uses TRBV7-2 and TRBJ1-3; 7 bases agree with TRBD1. Unmatched junction bases numbered 1, after V lost 4 bases and J lost 1 base. CDR1 and CDR2 (germline): SGHTA, FQGNSA. The CDR3 loop spans 14 amino acids. CDR3 sequence (DNA): TGTGCCAGCAGCTCGGGACAGTCTGGAAACACCATATATTTT. Translation: CASSSGQSGNTIYF.

V usage is TRBV10-1 and J usage is TRBJ1-2; 10 positions agree with TRBD1. The V gene's germline CDR1 is WNHNN and CDR2 SYGVQD (reference sequence). V was pared by 6 bases and J by 3 bases, with 1 base of the junction left unmatched. CDR3 length: 13 residues. CDR3 coding DNA: TGCGCCAGCAGGGGACAGGGGTACTATGGCTACACCTTC. It specifies CASRGQGYYGYTF.

V gene TRBV6-1 combines with J gene TRBJ1-1; D is possibly TRBD1 (5 bases). The CDR3 contains 14 residues. Germline CDR1 MNHNS, CDR2 SASEGT. The ends were cut back, 3 bases at V and 1 base at J, with 9 bases in the middle. CDR3 amino acids: CASSDGGQNTEAFF. CDR3 in DNA: TGTGCCAGCAGTGACGGGGGTCAGAACACTGAAGCTTTCTTT.